The 20 T cell receptor beta chains in this list originate from one sample, sequenced in a study of blood T cell repertoires in COVID-19. Sequencing was performed with immunoSEQ multiplex PCR; in TCRdb, only in-frame clones are kept and a portion is missing. Among 110,000 to 150,000 clones listed, just under 85% were seen once. Sequences were obtained from PBMCs or T cells enriched from blood (not recorded which). These receptors all stem from a man aged 45-65 years who had recovered from COVID-19.

Notes on this clone: In the same sample, other DNA sequences code for this CDR3. The chain has TRBV5-5 and TRBJ1-1, with no clear D. With 4 bases removed from V and 0 bases from J, the gap between germline ends came to 7 bases. This CDR3 has 13 residues. Germline CDR1 SGHKS, CDR2 YYEKEE (reference sequence). The CDR3 coding sequence is TGTGCCAGCAGCCCAGTGATGAACACTGAAGCTTTCTTT. Translating gives CASSPVMNTEAFF.

This clone was counted once. The genes are TRBV6-5 and TRBJ2-7; 11 bases line up with TRBD2. V was pared by 3 bases and J by 2 bases, with 6 bases of the junction left unmatched. CDR1 and CDR2 from the germline V gene are MNHEY and SVGAGI. This CDR3 is built from 16 residues. In nucleotides, the CDR3 is TGTGCCAGCAGTTATTCGCTAGCGGGGGGTCCCTACGAGCAGTACTTC. This translates into CASSYSLAGGPYEQYF.

The chain carries TRBV20-1 and TRBJ2-7, with 11 positions matching TRBD1. The CDR3 loop spans 14 amino acids. The trim removed 3 bases at V and 5 bases at J, leaving 6 bases unmatched. Germline-derived CDR1 and CDR2 are DFQATT and SNEGSKA (reference sequence). CDR3 protein: CSASLGTGGDEQYF. In DNA, the CDR3 is TGCAGTGCTAGTTTAGGGACAGGGGGGGACGAGCAGTACTTC.

This clone was observed a handful of times. The gene calls are TRBV9 and TRBJ2-3; TRBD1 matches 7 bases. With V trimmed by 3 bases and J by 0 bases, 4 bases remained unmatched. Germline CDR1 SGDLS, CDR2 YYNGEE. This CDR3 region has 15 residues. CDR3 amino acids: CASSAPGQSTDTQYF. In nucleotides, the CDR3 is TGTGCCAGCAGCGCACCGGGACAGAGCACAGATACGCAGTATTTT. Based on the CDR3 plus reference TRBV9 and TRBJ2-3, the full variable domain is DSGVTQTPKHLITATGQRVTLRCSPRSGDLSVYWYQQSLDQGLQFLIQYYNGEERAKGNILERFSAQQFPDLHSELNLSSLELGDSALYFCASSAPGQSTDTQYFGPGTRLTVL.

This rearrangement joins TRBV18 to TRBJ1-4; D not certain. CDR3 size: 17 residues. Between the trimmed V and J ends, which lost 6 bases and 8 bases, there was a span of 25 bases. Germline V lookup: CDR1 KGHSH, CDR2 LQKENI. CDR3 residues: CASSAFDPETIREKLFF. The CDR3 bases are TGTGCCAGCTCCGCCTTTGACCCGGAGACCATCCGGGAAAAACTGTTTTTT.

V gene TRBV13 combines with J gene TRBJ2-1; 10 bases are a match to TRBD1. The CDR3 runs 15 residues. CDR1 is PRHDT and CDR2 is FYEKMQ in the germline V gene (reference sequence). V lost 5 bases, J lost 6 bases, and 7 bases stayed unmatched. In DNA, the CDR3 is TGTGCCAGCAGCATCCGGGACAGGGGATCCAATGAGCAGTTCTTC. Protein sequence: CASSIRDRGSNEQFF.

This clone was found a few times. The V call is TRBV18, the J call TRBJ2-2; D gene uncertain. Germline V lookup: CDR1 KGHSH, CDR2 LQKENI. CDR3 length equals 16 residues. Trimming took 2 bases from V and 6 from J, leaving 16 bases between them. In DNA form, the CDR3 reads TGTGCCAGCTCACCATTGGATCTCGGGTGGTCCGGGGAGCTGTTTTTT. Translation: CASSPLDLGWSGELFF.

This clone showed up many times. The chain carries TRBV5-1 and TRBJ2-5, with a weak D call TRBD2 (5 bases). CDR3 length: 13 residues. Germline lookup yields CDR1 SGHRS and CDR2 YFSETQ. Trimming pared 2 bases from V and 4 bases from J, leaving 9 bases between. The CDR3 loop reads CASSLTRAETQYF. CDR3 bases: TGCGCCAGCAGCTTAACTAGGGCAGAGACCCAGTACTTC.

The rearrangement uses TRBV14 and TRBJ1-1; maybe TRBD1 (5 bases). Trimming stripped 5 bases from V and 1 base from J, with 8 bases between. The CDR3 runs to 13 residues. Germline CDR1 SGHDN, CDR2 FVKESK. This CDR3 reads CASSATGNTEAFF. The CDR3 nucleotides read TGTGCCAGCAGCGCAACAGGGAACACTGAAGCTTTCTTT.

The chain combines TRBV9 with TRBJ1-2; 9 bases map to TRBD1. The CDR3 is 19 amino acids. The ends lost 4 bases at V and 5 bases at J; junction bases unmatched: 21. Germline CDR1 reads SGDLS; CDR2 reads YYNGEE. CDR3 in amino acids: CASSLIETGGGQGDYGYTF. The CDR3 DNA follows: TGTGCCAGCAGCCTGATTGAGACCGGGGGGGGACAGGGAGATTATGGCTACACCTTC.

This clone was picked up one time. The rearrangement links TRBV5-6 to TRBJ2-7, with 7 bases that match TRBD1. CDR3 size: 15 residues. Germline-derived CDR1 and CDR2 are SGHDT and YYEEEE. The ends lost 1 base at V and 2 bases at J; junction bases unmatched: 6. The CDR3 DNA reads TGTGCCAGCAGCTTGAGGGGGCTCGTCACCTACGAGCAGTACTTC. Amino acids: CASSLRGLVTYEQYF.

The rearrangement joins TRBV28 to TRBJ1-2; 10 bases agree with TRBD1. This CDR3 is built from 14 residues. V was clipped by 6 bases and J by 2 bases; unmatched bases: 3. CDR1 is MDHEN and CDR2 is SYDVKM in the germline V gene. DNA of the CDR3: TGTGCCAGCAGGGGGGACAGGGGCAACTATGGCTACACCTTC. It is translated as CASRGDRGNYGYTF.

This sequence joins TRBV6-5 and TRBJ1-2, with D possibly matching TRBD1 (5 bases). Per the germline V gene, CDR1 is MNHEY and CDR2 is SVGAGI. The germline V and J ends were trimmed by 2 bases and 7 bases, with 11 bases remaining between them. The CDR3 extends over 13 amino acids. Written as DNA, the CDR3 is TGTGCCAGCAGTTACCAGGGAGGTCTTGGCTACACCTTC. Its translation: CASSYQGGLGYTF.

V and J are TRBV28 and TRBJ1-2; D is possibly TRBD1 (5 bases). Per germline, CDR1 MDHEN and CDR2 SYDVKM. The CDR3 contains 13 residues. V gave up 1 base and J gave up 8 bases, with 11 bases separating them. CDR3 region: CASSLSRAGGYTF. The CDR3 DNA reads TGTGCCAGCAGTTTATCCAGGGCGGGAGGCTACACCTTC.

The chain links TRBV7-8 to TRBJ2-5; the D gene is possibly TRBD1 (5 bases). Germline-derived CDR1 and CDR2 are SGHVS and FQNEAQ. Trimming stripped 2 bases from V and 1 base from J, with 5 bases between. The CDR3 loop spans 13 amino acids. CDR3 bases: TGTGCCAGCAGCTTACAGGGCCAAGAGACCCAGTACTTC. Residues: CASSLQGQETQYF. Complete variable domain (other parts from reference TRBV7-8 and TRBJ2-5): GAGVSQSPRYKVAKRGQDVALRCDPISGHVSLFWYQQALGQGPEFLTYFQNEAQLDKSGLPSDRFFAERPEGSVSTLKIQRTQQEDSAVYLCASSLQGQETQYFGPGTRLLVL.

The genes are TRBV4-1 and TRBJ1-1; TRBD1 aligns across 8 bases. This CDR3 contains 16 residues. Trimming took 0 bases from V and 4 from J; bases not matched to a gene: 7. CDR1 and CDR2 (germline): MGHRA, YSYEKL. CDR3 residues: CASSQEGTGFPTEAFF. CDR3 nucleotide sequence: TGCGCCAGCAGCCAAGAAGGGACAGGCTTTCCCACTGAAGCTTTCTTT.

This sequence joins TRBV28 and TRBJ2-7; TRBD1 matches at 7 bases. V was clipped by 6 bases and J by 5 bases; unmatched bases: 10. The CDR3 totals 14 residues. Germline CDR1 reads MDHEN; CDR2 reads SYDVKM. The CDR3 coding sequence is TGTGCCAGCAGCCCTCCGACAGGGATCCACGAGCAGTACTTC. It codes for CASSPPTGIHEQYF.

J is TRBJ2-5 and V is TRBV11-2; TRBD2 might be the D (6 bases). V was pared by 2 bases and J by 3 bases, with 16 bases between. The CDR3 runs to 16 residues. CDR1 is SGHAT and CDR2 is FQNNGV in the germline V gene. CDR3 DNA sequence: TGTGCCAGCAGCTTAAGCCCGATTGGGGGGAAAGAGACCCAGTACTTC. Protein product: CASSLSPIGGKETQYF.

V usage is TRBV28 and J usage is TRBJ2-2, with a possible D match to TRBD2 (6 bases). The V and J ends lost 3 bases and 6 bases respectively, with 14 bases between them. This CDR3 region has 15 residues. Germline-derived CDR1 and CDR2 are MDHEN and SYDVKM. The CDR3 region is CASSFPRGTSGELFF. Here the CDR3 DNA reads TGTGCCAGCAGTTTTCCGCGGGGTACGTCCGGGGAGCTGTTTTTT.

V gene TRBV5-1 combines with J gene TRBJ2-1; 15 bases are shared with TRBD2. This CDR3 has 17 residues. Losses at the gene ends were 0 bases for V and 9 bases for J; bases not matched to a gene: 7. Germline V gene data show CDR1 as SGHRS and CDR2 as YFSETQ. The CDR3 spells CASSLDVGLAGGGEQFF. As DNA, the CDR3 is TGCGCCAGCAGCTTGGATGTGGGACTAGCGGGGGGCGGTGAGCAGTTCTTC.